This is a list of T cell receptor beta chains from one sample in a study of CD8+CD57+ T cells in acquired aplastic anemia. Using its own MiXCR run on the reads, TCRdb lists one record per CDR3 protein. This table holds a few hundred thousand distinct CDR3 sequences, 34% found once. Sample: sorted CD4+, CD8+, or CD8+CD57+ T cells (not recorded which) from PBMCs. Every receptor here comes from a human donor in good health, serving as a control. The CDR3 runs from the conserved cysteine through the conserved F or W. The D gene is left open where the match is weak. Only some rows state a clone size, as once, few, many or a class for expanded clones.

J: TRBJ2-7
V: TRBV7-9
size: few
D: TRBD2
DNA: TGTGCCAGCAGGGGGGAGGGGATGAGCTCCTACGAGCAGTACTTC
CDR3: CASRGEGMSSYEQYF

J: TRBJ1-1
V: TRBV9
size: many
D: NA
DNA: TGTGCCAGCAGCGTAGTAGGGGGATGGACTGAAGCTTTCTTT
CDR3: CASSVVGGWTEAFF

J: TRBJ2-7
V: TRBV19
size: many
D: NA
DNA: TGTGCCAGTAGAAGACGGAATACCTACGAGCAGTACTTC
CDR3: CASRRRNTYEQYF

J: TRBJ2-1
V: TRBV24-1
size: NA
D: TRBD2
DNA: TGTGCCACCAGTGACGGGACTAGCGGGAGTAATGAGCAGTTCTTC
CDR3: CATSDGTSGSNEQFF

J: TRBJ2-5
V: TRBV20-1
size: many
D: TRBD1
DNA: TGCAGTGCTCGGTGGACAGGGGCGGTAGAGACCCAGTACTTC
CDR3: CSARWTGAVETQYF

J: TRBJ1-3
V: TRBV30
size: few
D: NA
DNA: TGTGCCTGGAGTGTACGGGGAAACACCATATATTTT
CDR3: CAWSVRGNTIYF

J: TRBJ1-3
V: TRBV6-1
size: few
D: NA
DNA: TGTGGCCTCGGAGGGTGGGGAAACACCATATATTTT
CDR3: CGLGGWGNTIYF

J: TRBJ2-3
V: TRBV11-1
size: NA
D: NA
DNA: TGTGCCAGCCCCCCGGCGGGGGCGGGGTATACTAGCACAGATACGCAGTATTTT
CDR3: CASPPAGAGYTSTDTQYF

J: TRBJ2-3
V: TRBV5-1
size: few
D: NA
DNA: TGCGCCAGCAGCTTAGGTTTGGGTGGGGGGCCAGATACGCAGTATTTT
CDR3: CASSLGLGGGPDTQYF

J: TRBJ2-3
V: TRBV20-1
size: NA
D: NA
DNA: TGCAGTGCTAGAGATTTCCAGGGGACCCCGGGGGATACGCAGTATTTT
CDR3: CSARDFQGTPGDTQYF

J: TRBJ1-5
V: TRBV2
size: many
D: NA
DNA: TGTGCCAGCAGCCCTCGGAATCAGCCCCAGCATTTT
CDR3: CASSPRNQPQHF

J: TRBJ2-1
V: TRBV19
size: many
D: NA
DNA: TGTGCCAGTAGTATCGGCGGGACAGCACAGTTCTTC
CDR3: CASSIGGTAQFF

J: TRBJ1-1
V: TRBV4-1
size: many
D: TRBD1
DNA: TGCGCCAGCAGCTCCCAACAGGGGACTACCGGGAGTTTCTTT
CDR3: CASSSQQGTTGSFF

J: TRBJ1-5
V: TRBV20-1
size: many
D: TRBD1
DNA: TGCAGTGCTAGCAGGGGGCAGGGACAGCCCCAGCATTTT
CDR3: CSASRGQGQPQHF

J: TRBJ2-6
V: TRBV10-1
size: many
D: NA
DNA: TGCGCCAGCAGCACGGGACGCCTGAGGGATGGGGCCAACGTCCTGACTTTC
CDR3: CASSTGRLRDGANVLTF

J: TRBJ2-1
V: TRBV10-1
size: many
D: NA
DNA: TGCGCCAGCAGCCCCGGACAGAGCTCCTACAATGAGCAGTTCTTC
CDR3: CASSPGQSSYNEQFF

J: TRBJ1-5
V: TRBV20-1
size: NA
D: NA
DNA: TGCAGTGCTAGAGAAATTTTCGATGAAGGGAATCGTGGCAATCAGCCCCAGCATTTT
CDR3: CSAREIFDEGNRGNQPQHF

J: TRBJ2-7
V: TRBV7-8
size: many
D: TRBD1
DNA: TGTGCCAGCAGCGTTAGAGACAGCACAGGGGTATCCTACGAGCAGTACTTC
CDR3: CASSVRDSTGVSYEQYF

J: TRBJ2-7
V: TRBV15
size: NA
D: NA
DNA: TGTGCCACCAGCAGACTTCCGGGGACAAAAGCCTACGAGCAGTACTTC
CDR3: CATSRLPGTKAYEQYF

J: TRBJ2-1
V: TRBV15
size: many
D: TRBD2
DNA: TGTGCCACCAGCAGAGACGGGGGGGCCTACAATGAGCAGTTCTTC
CDR3: CATSRDGGAYNEQFF

J: TRBJ1-5
V: TRBV5-1
size: NA
D: NA
DNA: TGCGCCAGCAGCCGGGAACCGAATCAGCCCCAGCATTTT
CDR3: CASSREPNQPQHF

J: TRBJ2-1
V: TRBV12-3/TRBV12-4
size: few
D: TRBD2
DNA: TGTGCCAGCAGGACCAGGACTAGCGGGAGGGTATACTCCTACAATGAGCAGTTCTTC
CDR3: CASRTRTSGRVYSYNEQFF

J: TRBJ1-2
V: TRBV20-1
size: few
D: NA
DNA: TGCAGTGCTAGAGATCGGGGCCCCTTGAAGCAGGGACCTAACTATGGCTACACCTTC
CDR3: CSARDRGPLKQGPNYGYTF

J: TRBJ2-1
V: TRBV11-2
size: NA
D: TRBD2
DNA: TGTGCCAGCAGCTTAGATCTGGGGACTAGCGGTTACAATGAGCAGTTCTTC
CDR3: CASSLDLGTSGYNEQFF

J: TRBJ1-1
V: TRBV2
size: NA
D: NA
DNA: TGTGCCAGCAGTGAATGGCTGAACACTGAAGCTTTCTTT
CDR3: CASSEWLNTEAFF

J: TRBJ2-3
V: TRBV24-1
size: many
D: NA
DNA: TGTGCCACCAGTGATTCTGGGGGCACGCAGTATTTT
CDR3: CATSDSGGTQYF

J: TRBJ1-1
V: TRBV27
size: NA
D: NA
DNA: TGTGCCAGCAGTTTGATTGGTGTCGGGGGGACGGCTTTCTTT
CDR3: CASSLIGVGGTAFF

J: TRBJ2-1
V: TRBV10-2
size: NA
D: NA
DNA: TGCGCCAGCAGTGATCTTGAGGGAGTATCCTACAATGAGCAGTTCTTC
CDR3: CASSDLEGVSYNEQFF

J: TRBJ2-5
V: TRBV27
size: few
D: NA
DNA: TGTGCCAGCAGTTCCAAGGGTGTGGGGGGGCTAGAGACCCAGTACTTC
CDR3: CASSSKGVGGLETQYF

J: TRBJ2-3
V: TRBV20-1
size: few
D: TRBD2
DNA: TGCAGTGCCGGACTAGCGGGGTCTATCACAGATACGCAGTATTTT
CDR3: CSAGLAGSITDTQYF

J: TRBJ1-3
V: TRBV5-1
size: few
D: NA
DNA: TGCGCCAGCAGCTTGTCAGGGTTCTCTGGAAACACCATATATTTT
CDR3: CASSLSGFSGNTIYF

J: TRBJ1-5
V: TRBV5-5
size: NA
D: NA
DNA: TGTGCCAGCAGCCGGACAGCTGTAGAGCCCCAGCATTTT
CDR3: CASSRTAVEPQHF

J: TRBJ2-1
V: TRBV12-3/TRBV12-4
size: NA
D: TRBD1
DNA: TGTGCCAGCAGTTCCCGGACAGGGTGGCATGAGCAGCTCTTC
CDR3: CASSSRTGWHEQLF

J: TRBJ2-3
V: TRBV5-1
size: many
D: NA
DNA: TGCGCCAGCAGGGCGGGACTCACAACAGATACGCAGTATTTT
CDR3: CASRAGLTTDTQYF

J: TRBJ2-7
V: TRBV2
size: NA
D: TRBD1
DNA: TGTGCCAGCAGCCGAGACAGGGGAAGCCTCGGCGAGCAGTACTTC
CDR3: CASSRDRGSLGEQYF

J: TRBJ1-5
V: TRBV7-2
size: many
D: TRBD1
DNA: TGTGCCAGCAGCTCCGGACAGGGTCGGCCCCAGCATTTT
CDR3: CASSSGQGRPQHF

J: TRBJ1-2
V: TRBV2
size: many
D: TRBD1
DNA: TGTGCCAGCGGGGGCGGACAGGGAAGAGGCTACACCTTC
CDR3: CASGGGQGRGYTF

J: TRBJ2-7
V: TRBV7-2
size: many
D: TRBD1
DNA: TGTGCCAGCAGCTTACCGACAGGGGGCTACTACGAGCAGTACTTC
CDR3: CASSLPTGGYYEQYF

J: TRBJ2-5
V: TRBV4-1
size: NA
D: NA
DNA: TGCGCCAGCAGCCGTTGGAGGGAGGAGACCCAGTACTTC
CDR3: CASSRWREETQYF

J: TRBJ2-3
V: TRBV24-1
size: NA
D: TRBD2
DNA: TGTGCCACCAGTGATTTGGCGGGGGGGTCAGATACGCAGTATTTT
CDR3: CATSDLAGGSDTQYF

J: TRBJ2-7
V: TRBV2
size: once
D: TRBD2
DNA: TGTGCCAGCAGTGGTGGACTAGCGTTCTACGAGCAGTACTTC
CDR3: CASSGGLAFYEQYF

J: TRBJ1-4
V: TRBV4-1
size: NA
D: NA
DNA: TGCGCCAGCAGCCCCCGGGACACACCTGCAACTAATGAAAAACTGTTTTTT
CDR3: CASSPRDTPATNEKLFF

J: TRBJ1-1
V: TRBV20-1
size: many
D: NA
DNA: TGCAGTGCTACCCGATTCACTGAAGCTTTCTTT
CDR3: CSATRFTEAFF

J: TRBJ2-3
V: TRBV24-1
size: NA
D: TRBD2
DNA: TGTGCCACCAGTGCCCCCATAGCGGGAGTGACAGATACGCAGTATTTT
CDR3: CATSAPIAGVTDTQYF

J: TRBJ1-2
V: TRBV20-1
size: NA
D: NA
DNA: TGCAGTGCTAGAGATCGAAGAGTCTATGGCTACACCTTC
CDR3: CSARDRRVYGYTF

J: TRBJ2-7
V: TRBV18
size: few
D: NA
DNA: TGTGCCAGCTCACCGGGCCCTAGCTCCTACGAGCAGTACTTC
CDR3: CASSPGPSSYEQYF

J: TRBJ1-2
V: TRBV2
size: NA
D: TRBD1
DNA: TGTGCCACCGGTACGGACAGGGCGGACTATGGCTACACCTTC
CDR3: CATGTDRADYGYTF

J: TRBJ2-1
V: TRBV29-1
size: NA
D: NA
DNA: TGCAGCGTTCCCGTGGTAGGGACCCTTAGGGATGAGCAGTTCTTC
CDR3: CSVPVVGTLRDEQFF

J: TRBJ1-6
V: TRBV15
size: NA
D: NA
DNA: TGTGCCACCAGCAGAGATAGCCCGGGGAATTCACCCCTCCACTTT
CDR3: CATSRDSPGNSPLHF